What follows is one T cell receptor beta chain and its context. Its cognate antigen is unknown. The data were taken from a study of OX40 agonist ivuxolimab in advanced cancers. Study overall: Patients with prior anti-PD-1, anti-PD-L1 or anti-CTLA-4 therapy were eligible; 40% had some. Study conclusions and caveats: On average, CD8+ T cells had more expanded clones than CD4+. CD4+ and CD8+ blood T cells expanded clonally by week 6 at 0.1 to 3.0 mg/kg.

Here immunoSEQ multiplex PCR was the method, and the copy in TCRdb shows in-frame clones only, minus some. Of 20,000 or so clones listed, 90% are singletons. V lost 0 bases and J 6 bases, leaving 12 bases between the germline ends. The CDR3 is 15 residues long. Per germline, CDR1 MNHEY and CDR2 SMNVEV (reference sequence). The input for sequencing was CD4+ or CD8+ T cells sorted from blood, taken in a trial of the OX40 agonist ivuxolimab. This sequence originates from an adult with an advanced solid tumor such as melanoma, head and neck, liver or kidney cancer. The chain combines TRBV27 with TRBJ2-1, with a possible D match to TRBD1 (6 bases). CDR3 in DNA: TGTGCCAGCAGTTTATCGGGGGCCACTGTCAATGAGCAGTTCTTC. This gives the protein CASSLSGATVNEQFF.